These 14 T cell receptor beta chains share one sample of origin, sequenced in a study of cytomegalovirus exposure and HLA in healthy donors. The PCR had 60 Vbeta and 13 Jbeta primers. Repertoires were generated with immunoSEQ multiplex PCR, while TCRdb's copy carries only in-frame clones and drops some. The sample holds 200,000 to 250,000 clones; roughly 84% are singletons and the top ten take 1.5% to 2%. Sequenced material: PBMCs. These receptors were taken from a man in his fifties in good health and CMV-seronegative.

V and J are TRBV11-2 and TRBJ2-2; 7 bases are shared with TRBD1. CDR1 is SGHAT and CDR2 is FQNNGV in the germline V gene. V trimming: 2 bases; J trimming: 4 bases; junction bases outside the gene matches: 4. The CDR3 runs to 15 residues. The CDR3 reads CASSLLDRLTGELFF. CDR3 coding DNA: TGTGCCAGCAGCTTACTGGACAGGCTCACCGGGGAGCTGTTTTTT.

This clone was recorded only once. V usage is TRBV11-2 and J usage is TRBJ2-5; 9 nucleotides align to TRBD2. V dropped 5 bases and J dropped 3; count of bases not matched to a gene: 7. In germline, CDR1 is SGHAT, CDR2 FQNNGV. This CDR3 contains 15 residues. CDR3 loop: CASSPTSGSKETQYF. CDR3 DNA: TGTGCCAGCAGCCCTACTAGCGGGTCCAAAGAGACCCAGTACTTC. The full variable domain, rest sourced from reference TRBV11-2 and TRBJ2-5, is EAGVAQSPRYKIIEKRQSVAFWCNPISGHATLYWYQQILGQGPKLLIQFQNNGVVDDSQLPKDRFSAERLKGVDSTLKIQPAKLEDSAVYLCASSPTSGSKETQYFGPGTRLLVL.

Remarks on this clone: Other nucleotide sequences from this sample produce the same CDR3. CDR3 coding DNA: TGTGCCAGCAGCCGAGGCTACGAGCAGTACTTC. Encoded protein: CASSRGYEQYF. This sequence joins TRBV27 and TRBJ2-7, with D uncertain. Looked up from germline, CDR1 is MNHEY and CDR2 is SMNVEV (reference sequence). The V gene lost 6 bases and the J gene lost 3 bases, with 6 bases spanning the gap. The CDR3 totals 11 residues.

The rearrangement joins TRBV19 to TRBJ1-5, with 11 bases that match TRBD1. Trimming took 7 bases from V and 7 from J; bases not matched to a gene: 6. The CDR3 is made up of 14 amino acids. CDR1 LNHDA and CDR2 SQIVND come from the germline V gene (reference sequence). The CDR3 DNA sequence: TGTGCCAGTACTGGGACAGGGGGATGGCAGCCCCAGCATTTT. Translating it yields CASTGTGGWQPQHF.

The chain carries TRBV27 and TRBJ2-7; a weak D match, TRBD2 (7 bases). Germline values: CDR1 MNHEY, CDR2 SMNVEV (reference sequence). The CDR3 sequence is 16 residues long. V lost 0 bases and J lost 5, with 17 bases in between. In DNA form, the CDR3 reads TGTGCCAGCAGTTTATCCAGGCGGGGGCCCCTGGACGAGCAGTACTTC. Protein product: CASSLSRRGPLDEQYF.

The V call is TRBV15, the J call TRBJ2-3; 12 positions match TRBD2. Unmatched junction bases numbered 4, after V lost 0 bases and J lost 3 bases. CDR3 length: 17 residues. CDR1 and CDR2 (germline): LNHNV, YYDKDF (reference sequence). Written as DNA, the CDR3 is TGTGCCACCAGCAGAGATCTTCTAGCGGGAGGGACAGATACGCAGTATTTT. This gives the protein CATSRDLLAGGTDTQYF.

The chain is built from TRBV19 and TRBJ1-2; 7 positions agree with TRBD1. The germline CDR1 and CDR2 sequences are LNHDA and SQIVND (reference sequence). The CDR3 extends over 14 amino acids. Trimming at V came to 5 bases and at J to 4 bases, leaving 7 bases not matched to a gene. This CDR3 reads CASSSRGQIYGYTF. CDR3 in DNA: TGTGCCAGTAGTTCAAGGGGACAGATCTATGGCTACACCTTC. The full variable domain, in which reference TRBV19 and TRBJ1-2 provide the parts outside the CDR3, is DGGITQSPKYLFRKEGQNVTLSCEQNLNHDAMYWYRQDPGQGLRLIYYSQIVNDFQKGDIAEGYSVSREKKESFPLTVTSAQKNPTAFYLCASSSRGQIYGYTFGSGTRLTVV.

A few counts support this clone. The DNA for the CDR3 is TGTGCCAGCAGACCTTCTGGGGGCGGGAGGGCAAATTCAGATACGCAGTATTTT. Translating it yields CASRPSGGGRANSDTQYF. The rearrangement links TRBV2 to TRBJ2-3; TRBD2 agrees at 9 bases. This CDR3 has 18 residues. V trimming: 6 bases; J trimming: 4 bases; junction bases outside the gene matches: 17. Germline V gene sequence: CDR1 SNHLY, CDR2 FYNNEI.

This clone appeared once. J is TRBJ2-7 and V is TRBV5-1; 9 nucleotides match TRBD2. The V gene end was trimmed by 5 bases and the J gene end by 3 bases; junction bases not matched to a gene: 6. CDR1 SGHRS and CDR2 YFSETQ come from the germline V gene. This CDR3 contains 14 residues. The chain's CDR3 is CASSPGAGGYEQYF. In nucleotides, the CDR3 is TGCGCCAGCAGTCCTGGAGCGGGAGGCTACGAGCAGTACTTC.

The chain joins TRBV7-9 to TRBJ2-2; 10 bases are shared with TRBD1. The germline V gene has CDR1 SEHNR and CDR2 FQNEAQ (reference sequence). This CDR3 comprises 14 residues. J gave up 6 bases and V 4 bases, and 2 bases lay outside the gene matches. CDR3 residues: CASSSTGGSGELFF. CDR3 DNA: TGTGCCAGCAGCTCGACAGGGGGCTCCGGGGAGCTGTTTTTT.

The rearrangement uses TRBV5-1 and TRBJ2-2, with a possible D match to TRBD1 (5 bases). V was trimmed by 1 base and J by 3 bases, leaving 7 bases between them. CDR3 length: 14 amino acids. Germline CDR1 SGHRS, CDR2 YFSETQ. CDR3 sequence: CASSLTGYTGELFF. As DNA, the CDR3 is TGCGCCAGCAGCTTGACAGGCTACACCGGGGAGCTGTTTTTT.

In this sample, this clone turned up a few times. The chain recombines TRBV11-2 with TRBJ2-5; D remains unclear. The J call may be wrong; the DNA end is better matched by TRBJ2-7. This CDR3 is built from 13 residues. CDR1 and CDR2 from the germline V gene are SGHAT and FQNNGV. As DNA, the CDR3 is TGTGCCAGCAGCTTACTAGTCGCCTACGAGCAGTACTTC. This encodes CASSLLVAYEQYF.

CDR3 region: CASSPPAGGSTDEQYF. The CDR3 DNA follows: TGTGCCAGCAGCCCCCCGGCGGGCGGGAGCACAGACGAGCAGTACTTC. The V and J genes are TRBV9 and TRBJ2-5; 7 bases agree with TRBD2. The J call is uncertain, as TRBJ2-7 better fits the DNA end. This CDR3 spans 16 amino acids. In germline, CDR1 is SGDLS, CDR2 YYNGEE.

The V and J genes are TRBV5-1 and TRBJ1-5; 7 bases match TRBD1. The V gene's germline CDR1 is SGHRS and CDR2 YFSETQ. The CDR3 has 14 residues. The J segment lost 7 bases and the V segment lost 4 bases, leaving 8 bases of the junction unmatched. CDR3 bases: TGCGCCAGCAGCCAGACAGGGATTAACCAGCCCCAGCATTTT. This sequence encodes CASSQTGINQPQHF.